This T cell receptor (beta chain) is drawn from a study of blood T cell repertoires in COVID-19 (dated by TCRdb to about 2020). Some background on the complete study: Samples from collaborators originated in the United States, Italy and Spain and spanned both the acute and convalescent phases of COVID-19. The prospective study material was composed of cDNA or gDNA derived from T cells, B-cell-depleted T cells, or PBMCs. The dataset comprised deeply sampled blood TCRbeta repertoires from subjects exposed to, actively infected with, or recovered from COVID-19. A freely available public database, intended as a resource for researchers studying the immune response to SARS-CoV-2, is where the repertoires were released. Samples came from the ongoing ImmuneRACE study (first 160 participants) plus 1,254 subjects from 6 global collaborators. Sample metadata almost always included a de-identified subject ID, COVID-19 status, age in years and sex. Where available, HLA class I and class II types were taken from metadata supplied by the sample provider and were not determined by assay-based typing. The investigation overall reported the following: How much clinical and demographic metadata was included differed by source and by participant, and the metadata was provided uncurated.

In regard to this clone: Its antigen is still unknown. No base quality values were provided; no much bigger clone lies one nucleotide off.

Trimming removed 4 bases from V and 5 bases from J, leaving 11 bases between the germline ends. The cysteine opens and the phenylalanine closes a CDR3 of 12 amino acids. CDR3 DNA only is kept here, 36 bases in frame from base 1. In the germline V gene (reference sequence), CDR1 corresponds to GTSNPN and CDR2 to SVGIG. Each collaborating institution followed its own protocols to collect whole blood in K2EDTA tubes. Collaborator samples were shipped for TCRbeta analysis as frozen whole blood, isolated PBMCs, or DNA extracted from either sample type. The immunoSEQ Assay, a bias-controlled multiplex PCR, was used to amplify TCRbeta CDR3 regions from genomic DNA. As for the original processing: The number of nucleated cells in each sample was estimated from the amplification of reference gene primers within the assay. To quantify the absolute abundance of each unique TCRbeta CDR3 rearrangement, sequence reads were collapsed and filtered. Productive Simpson clonality was computed per sample as the square root of Simpson's diversity index over productive rearrangements. TCRdb re-hosts the immuneACCESS table, in-frame sequences only. Its copies lack some clones; in the studies checked, an unresolved V gene accounts for under half of them, and the cause for the rest is not known. The D gene and trimming were derived from the DNA, and the V and J assignments and clone size from that table. The sample contains more than 65,000 clones, approximately 90% of them found a single time. Together, the top ten hold 8.5% to 10% of the sample.

Material for sequencing was peripheral blood. The rearrangement combines TRBV30 with TRBJ1-2; the D gene lacks a confident call. The sequence derives from a middle-aged man with acute or convalescent COVID-19. The nucleotide sequence is TGTGCCTGGAAGGGAGTAGGGTATGGCTACACCTTC. Its protein reads: CAWKGVGYGYTF.